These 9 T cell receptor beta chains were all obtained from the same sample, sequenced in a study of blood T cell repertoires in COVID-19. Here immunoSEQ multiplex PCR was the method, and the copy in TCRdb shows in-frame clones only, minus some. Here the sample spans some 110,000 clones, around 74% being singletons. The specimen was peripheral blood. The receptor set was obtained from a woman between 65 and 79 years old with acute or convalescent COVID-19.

The chain's CDR3 is CATSRGGLSGNTIYF. CDR3 coding DNA: TGTGCCACCAGCAGAGGAGGACTCTCTGGAAACACCATATATTTT. The gene calls are TRBV15 and TRBJ1-3; no clear D gene. V lost 1 base to trimming and J lost 0 bases, with 7 bases between them. Germline CDR1 and CDR2: LNHNV and YYDKDF (reference sequence). This CDR3 has 15 residues.

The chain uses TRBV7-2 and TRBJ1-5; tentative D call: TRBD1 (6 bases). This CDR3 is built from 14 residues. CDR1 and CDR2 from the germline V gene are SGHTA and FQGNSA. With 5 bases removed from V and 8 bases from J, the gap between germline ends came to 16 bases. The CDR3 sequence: CASSVTGSGKPQHF. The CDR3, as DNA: TGTGCCAGCAGCGTAACAGGGTCGGGGAAGCCCCAGCATTTT.

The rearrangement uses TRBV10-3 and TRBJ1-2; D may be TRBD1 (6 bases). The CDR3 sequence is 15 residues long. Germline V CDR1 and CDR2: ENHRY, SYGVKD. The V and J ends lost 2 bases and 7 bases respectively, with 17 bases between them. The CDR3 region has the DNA TGTGCCATCAGTGAGATGGAGTGGACAGCATGTGGCTACACCTTC. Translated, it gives CAISEMEWTACGYTF.

The chain's CDR3 is CAWRRDRVNSPLHF. The CDR3 DNA sequence: TGTGCCTGGAGACGGGACAGGGTTAATTCACCCCTCCACTTT. The rearrangement links TRBV30 to TRBJ1-6; 9 bases align to TRBD1. Unmatched junction bases numbered 3, after V lost 3 bases and J lost 6 bases. Germline-derived CDR1 and CDR2 are GTSNPN and SVGIG (reference sequence). The CDR3 runs 14 residues.

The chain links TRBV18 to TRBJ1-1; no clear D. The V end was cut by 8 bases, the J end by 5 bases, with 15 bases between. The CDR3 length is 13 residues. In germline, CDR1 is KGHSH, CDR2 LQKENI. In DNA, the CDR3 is TGTGCCAGCCAACCGCCGGGGTCTACTGAAGCTTTCTTT. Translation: CASQPPGSTEAFF.

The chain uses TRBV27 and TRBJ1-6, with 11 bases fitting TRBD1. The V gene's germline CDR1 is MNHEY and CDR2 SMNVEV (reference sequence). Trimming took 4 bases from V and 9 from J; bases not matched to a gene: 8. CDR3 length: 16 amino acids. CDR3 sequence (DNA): TGTGCCAGCAGTTCAGGACAGGGGGCAATTAGTTCACCCCTCCACTTT. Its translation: CASSSGQGAISSPLHF.

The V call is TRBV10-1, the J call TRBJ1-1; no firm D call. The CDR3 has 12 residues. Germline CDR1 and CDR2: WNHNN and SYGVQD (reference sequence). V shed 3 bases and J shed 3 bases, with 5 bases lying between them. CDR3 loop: CASSDPDTEAFF. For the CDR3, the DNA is TGCGCCAGCAGTGATCCGGACACTGAAGCTTTCTTT.

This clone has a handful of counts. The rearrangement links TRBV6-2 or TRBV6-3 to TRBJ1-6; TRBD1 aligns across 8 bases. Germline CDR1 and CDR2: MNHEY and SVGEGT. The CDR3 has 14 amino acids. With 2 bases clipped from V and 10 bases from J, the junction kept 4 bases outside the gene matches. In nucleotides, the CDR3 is TGTGCCAGCAGTTACGGACAGGGCAGCTCACCCCTCCACTTT. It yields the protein CASSYGQGSSPLHF.

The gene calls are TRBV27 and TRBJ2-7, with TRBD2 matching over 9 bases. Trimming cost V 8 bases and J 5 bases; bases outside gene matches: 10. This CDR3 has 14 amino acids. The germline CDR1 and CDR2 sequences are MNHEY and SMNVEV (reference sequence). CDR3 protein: CASRLLAGIDEQYF. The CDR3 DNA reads TGTGCCAGCCGTCTCCTAGCGGGGATAGACGAGCAGTACTTC.